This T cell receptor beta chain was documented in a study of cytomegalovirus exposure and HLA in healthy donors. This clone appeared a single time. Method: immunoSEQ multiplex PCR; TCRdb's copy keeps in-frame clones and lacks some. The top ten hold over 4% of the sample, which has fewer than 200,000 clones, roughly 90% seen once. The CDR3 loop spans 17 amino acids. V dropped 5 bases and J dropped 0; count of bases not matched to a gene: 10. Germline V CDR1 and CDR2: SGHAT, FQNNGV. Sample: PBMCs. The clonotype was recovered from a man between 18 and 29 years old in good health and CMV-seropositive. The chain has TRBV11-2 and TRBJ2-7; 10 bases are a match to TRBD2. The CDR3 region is CASSTYTGTSDSYEQYF. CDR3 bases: TGTGCCAGCAGCACCTACACCGGGACTAGCGACTCCTACGAGCAGTACTTC.